The TCR beta chain described here comes from a study of T-cell reconstitution after alpha-beta-depleted transplantation in children. Looked up from germline, CDR1 is SGHAT and CDR2 is FQDESV (reference sequence). The V and J ends lost 5 bases and 0 bases, in that order; junction bases with no gene match: 5. The CDR3 totals 15 residues. Preparing the TCRbeta library involved the use of unique molecular identifiers. TCRdb used MiXCR to reprocess the PCR reads, holding one entry per CDR3 protein. Of a few hundred thousand distinct CDR3 sequences in the sample, 27% were seen once. The sequencing used PBMCs, collected before TCRalphabeta/CD19-depleted stem cell transplant. The chain recombines TRBV11-1 with TRBJ2-7; 9 positions match TRBD2. This receptor was obtained from a boy in the first two years of life with Wiskott-Aldrich syndrome, due to receive a stem cell transplant. In DNA form, the CDR3 reads TGTGCCAGCAGCCTGAGCGGGGGGAGCTCCTACGAGCAGTACTTC. Encoded protein: CASSLSGGSSYEQYF.